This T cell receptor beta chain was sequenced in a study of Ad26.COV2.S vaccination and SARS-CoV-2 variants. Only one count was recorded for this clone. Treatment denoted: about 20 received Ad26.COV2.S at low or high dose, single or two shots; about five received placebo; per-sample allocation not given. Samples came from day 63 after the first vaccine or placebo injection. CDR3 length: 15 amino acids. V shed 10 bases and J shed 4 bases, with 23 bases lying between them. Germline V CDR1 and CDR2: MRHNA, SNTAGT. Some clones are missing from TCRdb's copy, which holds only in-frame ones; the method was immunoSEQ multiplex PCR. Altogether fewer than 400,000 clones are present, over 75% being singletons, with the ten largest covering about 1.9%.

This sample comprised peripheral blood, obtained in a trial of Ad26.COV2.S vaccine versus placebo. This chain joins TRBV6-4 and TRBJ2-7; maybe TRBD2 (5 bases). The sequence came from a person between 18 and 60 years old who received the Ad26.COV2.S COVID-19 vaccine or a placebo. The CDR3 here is CATGRLRALSYEQYF. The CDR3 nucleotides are TGTGCCACCGGCAGGCTGAGGGCCCTTTCGTACGAGCAGTACTTC.